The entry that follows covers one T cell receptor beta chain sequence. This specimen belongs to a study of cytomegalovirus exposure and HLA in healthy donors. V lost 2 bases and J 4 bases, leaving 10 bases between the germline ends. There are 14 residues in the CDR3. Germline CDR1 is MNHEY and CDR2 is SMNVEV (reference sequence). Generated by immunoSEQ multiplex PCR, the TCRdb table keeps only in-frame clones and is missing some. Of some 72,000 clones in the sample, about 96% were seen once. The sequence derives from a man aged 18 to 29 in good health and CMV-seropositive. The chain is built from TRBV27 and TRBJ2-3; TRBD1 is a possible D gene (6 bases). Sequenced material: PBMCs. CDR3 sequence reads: CASSLVEGADTQYF. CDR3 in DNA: TGTGCCAGCAGTTTAGTAGAGGGGGCAGATACGCAGTATTTT.